This TCR beta chain was observed in a study of cytomegalovirus exposure and HLA in healthy donors. The CDR3 runs 17 residues. V was clipped by 5 bases and J by 1 base; unmatched bases: 10. Germline CDR1 is SGHVS and CDR2 is FNYEAQ. The PCR contained 60 Vbeta and 13 Jbeta primers. Sequenced by immunoSEQ multiplex PCR; TCRdb stores in-frame clones only, minus some. In total, the table holds 140,000 to 150,000 clones. The specimen sequenced was PBMCs. The V and J genes are TRBV7-6 and TRBJ2-2, with 7 bases fitting TRBD1. The source is a male donor in good health and CMV-seronegative. The CDR3 region has the DNA TGTGCCAGCAGCCCCCGGGACAGACCACTGAACACCGGGGAGCTGTTTTTT. It yields the protein CASSPRDRPLNTGELFF.